These T cell receptor beta chains were read from a single sample in a study of blood T cells in healthy people across ages. TCRdb re-derived calls from the 5' RACE reads in MiXCR, one entry per CDR3 protein. The sample includes more than 650,000 distinct CDR3 sequences, 20% to 25% of them seen just once. The material sequenced was blood. These receptors came from a man aged 70 or older in good health. Both conserved end residues are part of each CDR3. The D gene is left open where the match is weak. Expanded clones are given a class, and other clones once, few, many or no size at all.

J gene	V gene	clone size	D gene	CDR3 protein	CDR3 DNA
TRBJ2-4	TRBV2	few	NA	CASSTGRQAKNIQYF	TGTGCCAGCAGCACGGGACGACAAGCCAAAAACATTCAGTACTTC
TRBJ1-4	TRBV6-2/TRBV6-3	few	NA	CASSGRRATNEKLFF	TGTGCCAGCAGCGGGCGGCGGGCAACTAATGAAAAACTGTTTTTT
TRBJ1-4	TRBV20-1	NA	NA	CSARVPGEKLFF	TGCAGTGCTAGAGTGCCTGGGGAAAAACTGTTTTTT
TRBJ2-5	TRBV9	NA	TRBD2	CASSVGASGAYQETQYF	TGTGCCAGCAGCGTAGGGGCTAGCGGGGCCTACCAAGAGACCCAGTACTTC
TRBJ2-7	TRBV6-6	few	NA	CASRWDGAYEQYF	TGTGCCAGCAGATGGGACGGAGCCTACGAGCAGTACTTC
TRBJ2-4	TRBV28	few	NA	CASSGPGATKNIQYF	TGTGCCAGCAGTGGACCCGGGGCAACCAAAAACATTCAGTACTTC
TRBJ2-1	TRBV12-3/TRBV12-4	few	NA	CASSTSLGYNEQFF	TGTGCCAGCAGTACCTCCCTCGGATACAATGAGCAGTTCTTC
TRBJ1-2	TRBV5-1	NA	NA	CASRLAYEGSNYGYTF	TGCGCCAGCAGACTGGCCTACGAGGGTTCTAACTATGGCTACACCTTC
TRBJ2-4	TRBV7-2	few	NA	CASSLDAGRRENIQYF	TGTGCCAGCAGCTTAGACGCCGGACGGAGAGAAAACATTCAGTACTTC
TRBJ2-1	TRBV12-3/TRBV12-4	NA	NA	CASNLLTGDEQFF	TGTGCCAGCAATCTCCTTACGGGTGATGAGCAGTTCTTC
TRBJ2-5	TRBV11-2	NA	NA	CASSPRGGGGQETQYF	TGTGCCAGCAGTCCCAGGGGAGGAGGAGGGCAAGAGACCCAGTACTTC
TRBJ2-5	TRBV27	NA	NA	CASSRRVQGQETQYF	TGTGCCAGCAGTCGTCGGGTTCAGGGTCAAGAGACCCAGTACTTC
TRBJ2-1	TRBV29-1	NA	NA	CSVRGGGYNEQFF	TGCAGCGTCCGTGGAGGGGGATACAATGAGCAGTTCTTC
TRBJ2-6	TRBV27	few	NA	CASRRQGLGSVLTF	TGTGCCAGCAGGCGACAAGGCCTAGGAAGCGTCCTGACTTTC
TRBJ2-1	TRBV7-9	few	TRBD1	CTSSSQTGGAYNEQFF	TGTACCAGCAGCTCCCAGACAGGGGGCGCCTACAATGAGCAGTTCTTC
TRBJ2-1	TRBV14	NA	TRBD1	CASSLLGTESYNEQFF	TGTGCCAGCAGCCTCCTCGGGACAGAGTCCTACAATGAGCAGTTCTTC
TRBJ1-2	TRBV27	many	NA	CASRDNYGYTF	TGTGCCAGCAGGGATAACTATGGCTACACCTTC
TRBJ2-1	TRBV5-1	NA	TRBD2	CASSLGLAGGPSSYNEQFF	TGCGCCAGCAGCTTGGGGCTAGCGGGAGGCCCTAGCTCCTACAATGAGCAGTTCTTC
TRBJ1-1	TRBV5-1	few	NA	CASNTVLGDTEAFF	TGCGCCAGCAACACAGTACTAGGCGACACTGAAGCTTTCTTT
TRBJ2-3	TRBV19	NA	NA	CASSNAGRTDTQYF	TGTGCCAGTAGTAACGCGGGACGCACAGATACGCAGTATTTT
TRBJ1-1	TRBV11-2	NA	TRBD1	CANSPPGQGNTEAFF	TGTGCCAACAGCCCCCCCGGACAGGGTAACACTGAAGCTTTCTTT
TRBJ2-3	TRBV6-2/TRBV6-3	NA	TRBD1	CASHEQTQGEHTQYF	TGTGCCAGCCACGAGCAGACACAGGGGGAACATACGCAGTATTTT
TRBJ2-1	TRBV29-1	many	NA	CSVVRGSSISYNEQFF	TGCAGCGTTGTCCGGGGGAGTTCGATCTCCTACAATGAGCAGTTCTTC
TRBJ1-1	TRBV3-1	NA	NA	CASSQDWGQINTEAFF	TGTGCCAGCAGCCAAGATTGGGGACAAATTAACACTGAAGCCTTCTTT
TRBJ2-3	TRBV28	NA	NA	CASSSAARGSTDTQYF	TGTGCCAGCAGTTCGGCCGCGAGGGGTAGCACAGATACGCAGTATTTT
TRBJ1-1	TRBV5-1	few	NA	CASSPSTGPNTEAFF	TGCGCCAGCAGCCCATCGACAGGACCGAACACTGAAGCTTTCTTT
TRBJ1-5	TRBV15	few	NA	CATSREYNQPQHF	TGTGCCACCAGCAGAGAATACAATCAGCCCCAGCATTTT
TRBJ1-2	TRBV20-1	NA	TRBD1	CSASEGQGYGYTF	TGCAGTGCTAGTGAGGGACAGGGCTATGGCTACACCTTC
TRBJ2-1	TRBV5-1	once	NA	CASSMGRNSYNEQFF	TGCGCCAGCAGCATGGGGCGAAACTCCTACAATGAGCAGTTCTTC
TRBJ1-1	TRBV5-1	once	NA	CASSPWGGMNAEAFF	TGCGCCAGCAGTCCCTGGGGGGGAATGAACGCTGAAGCTTTCTTT
TRBJ1-2	TRBV20-1	NA	NA	CSAPRGLHGYTF	TGCAGTGCCCCTCGGGGGTTACATGGCTACACCTTC
TRBJ2-5	TRBV7-6	few	TRBD2	CASSRGLAGGPFQETQYF	TGTGCCAGCAGCCGTGGACTAGCGGGGGGCCCTTTTCAAGAGACCCAGTACTTC
TRBJ2-1	TRBV29-1	NA	TRBD1	CSVDRGTGYMLGYNEQFF	TGCAGCGTTGATAGGGGGACAGGGTATATGTTGGGGTACAATGAGCAGTTCTTC
TRBJ1-3	TRBV7-9	once	NA	CSSSLVAGNTIYF	TGTTCCAGCAGCTTAGTGGCTGGAAACACCATATATTTT
TRBJ2-1	TRBV12-3/TRBV12-4	few	NA	CASSWDFLLHEQFF	TGTGCCAGCAGTTGGGACTTCCTCCTCCATGAGCAGTTCTTC
TRBJ2-1	TRBV10-3	few	NA	CAISDRGQGYNEQFF	TGTGCCATCAGTGACAGGGGCCAGGGGTACAATGAGCAGTTCTTC
TRBJ2-5	TRBV11-2	few	TRBD2	CASSLGGLAGARGETQYF	TGTGCCAGCAGCTTAGGGGGACTAGCGGGGGCAAGAGGGGAGACCCAGTACTTC
TRBJ1-4	TRBV20-1	few	TRBD1	CSAPTDRVNEKLFF	TGCAGTGCTCCAACCGACAGGGTTAATGAAAAACTGTTTTTT
TRBJ2-3	TRBV7-2	once	NA	CASSLGAGASTDTQYF	TGTGCCAGCAGCTTAGGCGCAGGGGCTTCCACAGATACGCAGTATTTT
TRBJ2-5	TRBV12-3/TRBV12-4	NA	NA	CASSPQVARTQYF	TGTGCCAGCAGTCCCCAAGTAGCCCGGACCCAGTACTTC
TRBJ2-5	TRBV29-1	NA	NA	CSVEWGRGRKTQYF	TGCAGCGTTGAATGGGGCCGGGGTAGGAAGACCCAGTACTTC
TRBJ2-1	TRBV20-1	NA	TRBD2	CSARGPTSPRTYNEQFF	TGCAGTGCTAGAGGCCCGACTAGCCCCCGTACCTACAATGAGCAGTTCTTC
TRBJ2-7	TRBV12-3/TRBV12-4	few	NA	CASSPGRTGWYYEQYF	TGTGCCAGCAGTCCTGGTCGAACAGGGTGGTATTACGAGCAGTACTTC